This T cell receptor (beta chain) originates from a study of cytomegalovirus exposure and HLA in healthy donors. The study, taken as a whole, reports: Fewer N-insertions (relative to the roughly 730-donor mean) were reportedly seen in an Asian-associated ancestry cluster in a later analysis. A missense DCLRE1C variant was associated with V- and J-gene trimming of TCR beta chains in a later analysis, and an independent cohort replicated the association. Immune exposure information available was restricted to CMV serostatus.

The length of the CDR3 is 15 residues. CDR1 and CDR2 from the germline V gene are LNHNV and YYDKDF (reference sequence). This PCR relied on a set of 60 Vbeta primers and 13 Jbeta primers. Using immunoSEQ multiplex PCR, the repertoire was profiled, and TCRdb retains in-frame clones only, with some absent. The data show about 120,000 clones, 8.5% to 10% seen once. This clone was seen only a few times. Its target is unknown. Sequenced: PBMCs. This TCR was recovered from a man aged 25 to 40 in good health and CMV-seronegative. This chain uses TRBV15 with TRBJ2-5, with D unclear. The end of the DNA is better explained by TRBJ2-7, so the J call may be wrong. The CDR3 sequence: CATSRDLVRPYEQYF. Written as DNA, the CDR3 is TGTGCCACCAGCAGAGATCTTGTCAGGCCTTACGAGCAGTACTTC.